The 23 T cell receptor beta chains presented below share a single source sample, sequenced in a study of monozygotic twins with cystic fibrosis. The table came from immunoSEQ multiplex PCR; TCRdb's copy has only in-frame clones and leaves some out. The sample has roughly 32,000 clones, roughly 97% seen once; the top ten hold 0.17%. Sequencing was carried out using blood. The receptors originated from a girl aged 2 to 10 with cystic fibrosis.

CDR3 nucleotide sequence: TGTGCCACCAGGGAGGTGGGGAACACCGGGGAGCTGTTTTTT. Protein: CATREVGNTGELFF. The chain employs TRBV6-1 and TRBJ2-2; D possibly corresponds to TRBD2 (6 bases). CDR1 and CDR2 (germline): MNHNS, SASEGT. V was clipped by 10 bases and J by 1 base, with 13 bases between them. The CDR3 runs 14 residues.

J is TRBJ2-7 and V is TRBV9; D gene ambiguous. The CDR3 has 14 amino acids. V dropped 0 bases and J dropped 2 bases, with 9 bases sitting between them. In germline, CDR1 is SGDLS, CDR2 YYNGEE. CDR3 bases: TGTGCCAGCAGCGTAGGACCTCCCCCCTACGAGCAGTACTTC. It translates to CASSVGPPPYEQYF.

The chain combines TRBV19 with TRBJ1-4, with D possibly TRBD1 on 5 matching bases. CDR1 LNHDA and CDR2 SQIVND come from the germline V gene (reference sequence). V dropped 1 base and J dropped 5 bases, with 8 bases sitting between them. The CDR3 is 14 amino acids. Here the CDR3 DNA reads TGTGCCAGTAGTATAGCCCGGGGGAATGAAAAACTGTTTTTT. Its protein product is CASSIARGNEKLFF.

This chain connects TRBV4-2 to TRBJ1-4; a possible D gene is TRBD1 (6 bases). V lost 0 bases and J 7 bases, leaving 15 bases between the germline ends. Germline CDR1 is LGHNA and CDR2 is YNFKEQ. This CDR3 region has 16 residues. CDR3 coding DNA: TGTGCCAGCAGCCAAGAAGGTAGAGGGGGAGCTGAAAAACTGTTTTTT. It codes for CASSQEGRGGAEKLFF.

The V and J genes are TRBV27 and TRBJ2-7; possibly TRBD2 for D (6 bases). The length of the CDR3 is 14 residues. The germline gives CDR1 MNHEY, CDR2 SMNVEV (reference sequence). V shed 6 bases and J shed 3 bases, with 15 bases lying between them. DNA of the CDR3: TGTGCCAGCAGGAACCGGGACTCCTACTACGAGCAGTACTTC. Its protein is CASRNRDSYYEQYF.

The genes are TRBV5-8 and TRBJ1-5; TRBD1 matches 8 bases. The CDR3 is made up of 11 amino acids. CDR1 is SGHTS and CDR2 is YDEGEE in the germline V gene. Unmatched junction bases numbered 10, after V lost 7 bases and J lost 16 bases. The CDR3 nucleotides read TGTGCCAGCCCGCGGCAGGGGGCAATACATTTT. It yields the protein CASPRQGAIHF.

The chain has TRBV9 and TRBJ2-3; D call uncertain. In germline, CDR1 is SGDLS, CDR2 YYNGEE. This CDR3 spans 12 amino acids. Trimming shortened V by 4 bases and J by 2 bases, and 5 bases separated the two germline ends. The CDR3, as DNA: TGTGCCAGCAGCCCCAACACAGATACGCAGTATTTT. Protein product: CASSPNTDTQYF.

This rearrangement joins TRBV13 to TRBJ1-1; maybe TRBD1 (5 bases). With 5 bases removed from V and 1 base from J, the gap between germline ends came to 11 bases. The germline V gene encodes CDR1 PRHDT and CDR2 FYEKMQ (reference sequence). The CDR3 extends over 14 amino acids. CDR3 sequence reads: CASSPRQPNTEAFF. The CDR3 coding sequence is TGTGCCAGCAGCCCGAGACAGCCGAACACTGAAGCTTTCTTT. The whole variable domain, remainder taken from reference TRBV13 and TRBJ1-1, is AAGVIQSPRHLIKEKRETATLKCYPIPRHDTVYWYQQGPGQDPQFLISFYEKMQSDKGSIPDRFSAQQFSDYHSELNMSSLELGDSALYFCASSPRQPNTEAFFGQGTRLTVV.

The CDR3 DNA sequence: TGTGCCTGGAGCCAGGGGTGGCGACAGCCCCAGCATTTT. This codes for CAWSQGWRQPQHF. V is TRBV30 and J is TRBJ1-5; a weak D match, TRBD1 (6 bases). The CDR3 extends over 13 amino acids. The V and J ends lost 3 bases and 7 bases respectively, with 13 bases between them. From germline, CDR1 is GTSNPN and CDR2 SVGIG (reference sequence).

The V gene is TRBV5-4, the J gene TRBJ2-1; D is perhaps TRBD2 (5 bases). The CDR3 sequence is 16 residues long. V lost 4 bases to trimming and J lost 1 base, with 15 bases between them. Germline CDR1 reads SGHNT; CDR2 reads YYREEE (reference sequence). This CDR3 reads CASSPKLPGSYNEQFF. The CDR3 region has the DNA TGTGCCAGCAGCCCGAAGCTTCCGGGATCCTACAATGAGCAGTTCTTC.

This rearrangement joins TRBV29-1 to TRBJ1-2; possible D gene TRBD1, 5 bases. Trimming took off 5 bases at V and 4 bases at J, with 11 bases between the two ends. Germline V lookup: CDR1 SQVTM, CDR2 ANQGSEA. This CDR3 contains 12 residues. The CDR3 loop reads CSVTWDLYGYTF. DNA of the CDR3: TGCAGCGTTACCTGGGACCTCTATGGCTACACCTTC.

V gene TRBV6-6 combines with J gene TRBJ1-3, with D perhaps TRBD1 (6 bases). V shed 6 bases and J shed 9 bases, with 15 bases lying between them. This CDR3 region has 13 residues. Germline V gives CDR1 MNHNY, CDR2 SVGAGI (reference sequence). The CDR3 sequence: CASSLGQSGTIYF. As DNA, the CDR3 is TGTGCCAGCAGCCTTGGACAGTCGGGCACCATATATTTT.

The chain has TRBV4-1 and TRBJ2-5; unclear D gene. Trimming cost V 1 base and J 5 bases, with 14 bases left between them. The CDR3 is 15 residues long. Germline loops: CDR1 MGHRA, CDR2 YSYEKL. The CDR3 nucleotides are TGCGCCAGCAGCCAAGTACACGGTCCGTTGGAGACCCAGTACTTC. As protein: CASSQVHGPLETQYF.

This sequence joins TRBV6-5 and TRBJ1-2; the match to TRBD1 covers 8 bases. Germline V gene sequence: CDR1 MNHEY, CDR2 SVGAGI. The length of the CDR3 is 13 residues. Trimming removed 7 bases from V and 8 bases from J; junction bases left unmatched: 9. This CDR3 is CASNPGQAQGYTF. The CDR3 DNA is TGTGCCAGCAACCCGGGACAGGCCCAGGGCTACACCTTC.

For the CDR3, the DNA is TGTGCCAGCAGCTGGACAGGGGCCGGGGAGCTGTTTTTT. It translates to CASSWTGAGELFF. This sequence joins TRBV27 and TRBJ2-2, with TRBD1 matching over 9 bases. The V and J ends lost 6 bases and 6 bases, in that order; junction bases with no gene match: 2. The CDR3 contains 13 residues. Germline CDR1 is MNHEY and CDR2 is SMNVEV (reference sequence).

The V call is TRBV30, the J call TRBJ1-3; D perhaps matches TRBD1 (5 bases). There are 15 residues in the CDR3. V was clipped by 0 bases and J by 1 base, with 10 bases between them. The germline V gene encodes CDR1 GTSNPN and CDR2 SVGIG (reference sequence). The CDR3 nucleotides are TGTGCCTGGAGTGTACCGGGGGAATCTGGAAACACCATATATTTT. Translation: CAWSVPGESGNTIYF.

This clone was found once. This chain uses TRBV30 with TRBJ1-6; D unclear. V gave up 4 bases and J gave up 2 bases, with 12 bases separating them. The CDR3 has 15 residues. Germline V gene data show CDR1 as GTSNPN and CDR2 as SVGIG (reference sequence). CDR3 coding DNA: TGTGCCTGGACCGCGGACCGACCCTATAATTCACCCCTCCACTTT. Amino acid sequence: CAWTADRPYNSPLHF.

The J gene is TRBJ1-2, the V gene TRBV29-1; D ambiguous. The CDR3 is 13 amino acids. V was clipped by 4 bases and J by 3 bases, with 12 bases between them. Looked up from germline, CDR1 is SQVTM and CDR2 is ANQGSEA. The chain's CDR3 is CSVGGTIDYGYTF. In DNA, the CDR3 is TGCAGCGTTGGGGGAACAATCGACTATGGCTACACCTTC.

The V gene is TRBV29-1, the J gene TRBJ1-2; D perhaps matches TRBD1 (5 bases). CDR3 length: 12 amino acids. Trimming took 7 bases from V and 5 from J, leaving 14 bases between them. Germline V gives CDR1 SQVTM, CDR2 ANQGSEA. CDR3 coding DNA: TGCAGCGACGGGGGGACCGCGTATGGCTACACCTTC. This gives the protein CSDGGTAYGYTF.

J is TRBJ2-5 and V is TRBV4-1; 11 nucleotides line up with TRBD2. The CDR3 consists of 15 residues. V shed 4 bases, J shed 5 bases, and the junction held 6 bases outside the gene matches. Germline CDR1 and CDR2: MGHRA and YSYEKL. The CDR3 spells CASSPGTSGLETQYF. The CDR3 DNA reads as TGCGCCAGCAGCCCGGGGACTAGCGGCTTGGAGACCCAGTACTTC.

The chain has TRBV5-6 and TRBJ1-3, with TRBD1 matching over 9 bases. V lost 3 bases to trimming and J lost 4 bases; unmatched junction nucleotides: 5. Germline V gives CDR1 SGHDT, CDR2 YYEEEE. CDR3 length: 15 amino acids. The CDR3 is CASSWTGALGNTIYF. In nucleotides, the CDR3 is TGTGCCAGCAGCTGGACAGGGGCACTCGGAAACACCATATATTTT.

A note on this clone: At one end the junction does not follow the germline gene, possibly because of a read error. The CDR3 DNA follows: TGTGCTAGCAGCTTAGGGAGCGGGAGCGGGTACGAGCAGTACTTC. Translation: CASSLGSGSGYEQYF. This chain connects TRBV7-7 to TRBJ2-7; the match to TRBD2 covers 8 bases. The CDR3 has 15 residues. The germline gives CDR1 SSHAT, CDR2 FNYEAQ (reference sequence).

The J gene is TRBJ2-7, the V gene TRBV6-5; TRBD1 aligns across 9 bases. Losses at the gene ends were 6 bases for V and 2 bases for J; bases not matched to a gene: 5. Germline V CDR1 and CDR2: MNHEY, SVGAGI. The CDR3 contains 14 residues. This CDR3 is CASSQRQGAYEQYF. CDR3 nucleotides: TGTGCCAGCAGCCAGAGACAGGGGGCCTACGAGCAGTACTTC.